The rows below give T cell receptor beta chains drawn from one sample of a study of blood T cells in healthy people across ages. Each CDR3 protein is one row after TCRdb ran MiXCR on the 5' RACE reads. The data contain hundreds of thousands of distinct CDR3 sequences, roughly 60% of them singletons. The sample taken for sequencing was blood. Receptors originate from a man younger than 45 in good health. The CDR3 runs from the conserved cysteine through the conserved F or W. Clone size is stated in some rows and not others, as once, few, many or a class when expanded.

abundance: .; v_gene: TRBV10-3; j_gene: TRBJ2-1; len: 15; CDR3aa: CAISYRDRDSDEQFF
abundance: .; v_gene: TRBV20-1; j_gene: TRBJ2-7; len: 17; CDR3aa: CSANRPISGGKGWEQYF
abundance: .; v_gene: TRBV11-2; j_gene: TRBJ2-3; len: 15; CDR3aa: CASSFSGRSTDTQYF
abundance: once; v_gene: TRBV7-9; j_gene: .; len: 14; CDR3aa: CASTPRGSGYEQYF
abundance: .; v_gene: TRBV7-2; j_gene: .; len: 17; CDR3aa: CASSLVRGQGPYDEQYF
abundance: many; v_gene: TRBV9; j_gene: TRBJ2-3; len: 13; CDR3aa: CASSVEGADTQYF
abundance: .; v_gene: TRBV7-8; j_gene: TRBJ1-6; len: 16; CDR3aa: CASSLRGQGDNSPLHF
abundance: few; v_gene: TRBV4-3; j_gene: TRBJ1-2; len: 13; CDR3aa: CASSQDTWDGYTF
abundance: once; v_gene: TRBV9; j_gene: TRBJ2-3; len: 15; CDR3aa: CASSPRAKSTDTQYF
abundance: .; v_gene: TRBV3-1; j_gene: TRBJ1-2; len: 15; CDR3aa: CASSERRTSNYGYTF
abundance: many; v_gene: TRBV4-3; j_gene: TRBJ2-7; len: 15; CDR3aa: CASSQEGGMSYEQYF
abundance: many; v_gene: TRBV12-3/TRBV12-4; j_gene: TRBJ2-5; len: 13; CDR3aa: CASSLDRAETQYF
abundance: .; v_gene: TRBV19; j_gene: TRBJ2-2; len: 15; CDR3aa: CASTLVGGHFGELFF
abundance: many; v_gene: TRBV20-1; j_gene: TRBJ2-7; len: 14; CDR3aa: CSADGTRDVDEQYF
abundance: .; v_gene: TRBV6-1; j_gene: TRBJ1-2; len: 14; CDR3aa: CASRAQGAFIGYTF
abundance: .; v_gene: TRBV7-2; j_gene: TRBJ1-2; len: 13; CDR3aa: CASSREYVDGYTF
abundance: few; v_gene: TRBV29-1; j_gene: TRBJ2-1; len: 13; CDR3aa: CSVDRVGVNEQFF
abundance: .; v_gene: TRBV6-2/TRBV6-3; j_gene: TRBJ2-7; len: 17; CDR3aa: CASSYYLSAWGSYEQYF
abundance: once; v_gene: TRBV29-1; j_gene: TRBJ2-1; len: 11; CDR3aa: CSVGTDNEQFF
abundance: once; v_gene: TRBV7-2; j_gene: TRBJ2-5; len: 14; CDR3aa: CASSFGTPRETQYF
abundance: .; v_gene: TRBV2; j_gene: TRBJ2-4; len: 11; CDR3aa: CASRGTREQYF
abundance: .; v_gene: TRBV27; j_gene: TRBJ2-5; len: 14; CDR3aa: CASSSLQVQETQYF
abundance: few; v_gene: TRBV18; j_gene: .; len: 17; CDR3aa: CASPSLAGGSNTGELFF
abundance: .; v_gene: TRBV7-2; j_gene: TRBJ2-7; len: 13; CDR3aa: CASSLNRGGEQYF
abundance: .; v_gene: TRBV20-1; j_gene: TRBJ2-1; len: 13; CDR3aa: CSANGLAGVEQFF
abundance: .; v_gene: TRBV28; j_gene: TRBJ2-1; len: 15; CDR3aa: CASIPIRRGNNEQFF
abundance: .; v_gene: TRBV9; j_gene: TRBJ2-5; len: 17; CDR3aa: CASSHGMAWGFQETQYF
abundance: .; v_gene: TRBV30; j_gene: TRBJ2-5; len: 14; CDR3aa: CAWSVGTGRETQYF
abundance: .; v_gene: TRBV20-1; j_gene: TRBJ1-5; len: 17; CDR3aa: CSAASTYGGPFNQPQHF
abundance: .; v_gene: TRBV5-1; j_gene: TRBJ2-3; len: 14; CDR3aa: CASTPSRATDTQYF
abundance: few; v_gene: TRBV2; j_gene: TRBJ1-6; len: 13; CDR3aa: CASIPAGNSPLHF
abundance: few; v_gene: TRBV20-1; j_gene: TRBJ1-1; len: 15; CDR3aa: CSAQPWGTGNTEAFF
abundance: .; v_gene: TRBV5-6; j_gene: TRBJ1-2; len: 14; CDR3aa: CASSLADMGYGYTF
abundance: .; v_gene: TRBV15; j_gene: TRBJ1-2; len: 18; CDR3aa: CATSRDRRTDSFNYGYTF
abundance: .; v_gene: TRBV7-2; j_gene: .; len: 17; CDR3aa: CASSLGASGRSYNEQYF
abundance: .; v_gene: TRBV27; j_gene: TRBJ2-3; len: 14; CDR3aa: CASSHTRSTDTQYF
abundance: .; v_gene: TRBV20-1; j_gene: TRBJ2-7; len: 18; CDR3aa: CSADSSPTDRSSSYEQYF
abundance: few; v_gene: TRBV27; j_gene: TRBJ2-7; len: 13; CDR3aa: CASSFSSRDEQYF
abundance: .; v_gene: TRBV14; j_gene: TRBJ2-3; len: 17; CDR3aa: CASSLRGQVLSTDTQYF
abundance: .; v_gene: TRBV5-1; j_gene: TRBJ2-5; len: 16; CDR3aa: CASSFLKDVGVETQYF
abundance: .; v_gene: TRBV5-1; j_gene: TRBJ2-7; len: 13; CDR3aa: CASTKGKDYEQYF
abundance: few; v_gene: TRBV14; j_gene: TRBJ2-5; len: 14; CDR3aa: CASSRPRDRETQYF
abundance: .; v_gene: TRBV20-1; j_gene: TRBJ1-5; len: 14; CDR3aa: CSARGGSTNQPQHF
abundance: .; v_gene: TRBV6-2/TRBV6-3; j_gene: TRBJ2-1; len: 18; CDR3aa: CASSYEGWDPRNRDEQFF
abundance: .; v_gene: TRBV7-9; j_gene: TRBJ2-6; len: 17; CDR3aa: CASRPQATSSGANVLTF
abundance: .; v_gene: TRBV29-1; j_gene: TRBJ2-1; len: 15; CDR3aa: CSAETGTGVSHGQFF
abundance: .; v_gene: TRBV29-1; j_gene: TRBJ2-3; len: 15; CDR3aa: CSVEGWTGSTDTQYF
abundance: many; v_gene: TRBV7-2; j_gene: TRBJ2-5; len: 15; CDR3aa: CASSGTSSTGETQYF